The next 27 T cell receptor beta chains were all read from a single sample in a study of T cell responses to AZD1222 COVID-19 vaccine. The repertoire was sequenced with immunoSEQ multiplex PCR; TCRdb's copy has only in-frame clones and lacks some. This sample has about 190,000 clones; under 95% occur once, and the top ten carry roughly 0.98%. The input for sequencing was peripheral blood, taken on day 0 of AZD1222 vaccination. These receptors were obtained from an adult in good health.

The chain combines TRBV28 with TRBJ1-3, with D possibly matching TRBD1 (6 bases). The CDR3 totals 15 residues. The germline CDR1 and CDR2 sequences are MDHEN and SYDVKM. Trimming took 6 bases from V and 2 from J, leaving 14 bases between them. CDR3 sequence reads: CASSQQGSAGNTIYF. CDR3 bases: TGTGCCAGCAGCCAACAGGGATCCGCTGGAAACACCATATATTTT.

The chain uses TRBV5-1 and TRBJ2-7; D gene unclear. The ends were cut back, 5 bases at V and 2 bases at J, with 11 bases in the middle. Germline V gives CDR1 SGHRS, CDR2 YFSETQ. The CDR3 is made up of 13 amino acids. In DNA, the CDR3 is TGCGCCAGCAGAGTGAACAAACCCTACGAGCAGTACTTC. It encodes CASRVNKPYEQYF.

The CDR3 region is CASSQGGQIYYGYTF. The CDR3 nucleotides read TGTGCCAGCAGCCAAGGGGGACAGATCTACTATGGCTACACCTTC. V is TRBV3-1 (or the pseudogene TRBV3-2) and J is TRBJ1-2; 7 nucleotides line up with TRBD1. CDR1 LGHDT and CDR2 YNNKEL come from the germline V gene (reference sequence). This CDR3 has 15 residues. Trimming at V came to 1 base and at J to 3 bases, leaving 5 bases not matched to a gene.

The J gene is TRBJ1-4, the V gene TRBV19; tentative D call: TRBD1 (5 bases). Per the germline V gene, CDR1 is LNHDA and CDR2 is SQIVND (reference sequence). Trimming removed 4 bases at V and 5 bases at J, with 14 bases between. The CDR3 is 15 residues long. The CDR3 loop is CASSSGGFGNEKLFF. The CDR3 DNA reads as TGTGCCAGTAGTAGCGGGGGATTTGGCAATGAAAAACTGTTTTTT.

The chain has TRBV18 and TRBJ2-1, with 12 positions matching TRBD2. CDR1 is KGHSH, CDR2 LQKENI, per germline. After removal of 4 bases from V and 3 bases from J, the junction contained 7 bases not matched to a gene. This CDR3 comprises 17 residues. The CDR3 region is CASSRWTSGNIYNEQFF. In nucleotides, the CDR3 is TGTGCCAGCTCACGCTGGACTAGCGGGAATATCTACAATGAGCAGTTCTTC.

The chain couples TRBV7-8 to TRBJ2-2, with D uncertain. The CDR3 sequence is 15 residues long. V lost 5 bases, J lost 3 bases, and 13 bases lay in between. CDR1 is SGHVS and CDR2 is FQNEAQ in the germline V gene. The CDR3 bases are TGTGCCAGCAGCCGAGATGGCGTGTACACCGGGGAGCTGTTTTTT. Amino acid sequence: CASSRDGVYTGELFF.

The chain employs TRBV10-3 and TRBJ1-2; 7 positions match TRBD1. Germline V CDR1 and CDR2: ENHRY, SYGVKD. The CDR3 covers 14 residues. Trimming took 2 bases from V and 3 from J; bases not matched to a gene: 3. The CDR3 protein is CAISEGTDYYGYTF. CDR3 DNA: TGTGCCATCAGTGAGGGGACAGACTACTATGGCTACACCTTC.

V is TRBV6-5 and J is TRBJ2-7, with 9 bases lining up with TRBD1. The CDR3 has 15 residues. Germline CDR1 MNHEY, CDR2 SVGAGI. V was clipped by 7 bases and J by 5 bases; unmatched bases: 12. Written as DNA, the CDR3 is TGTGCCAGCATCAAGGACAGGGGCCTTCGGGACGAGCAGTACTTC. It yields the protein CASIKDRGLRDEQYF.

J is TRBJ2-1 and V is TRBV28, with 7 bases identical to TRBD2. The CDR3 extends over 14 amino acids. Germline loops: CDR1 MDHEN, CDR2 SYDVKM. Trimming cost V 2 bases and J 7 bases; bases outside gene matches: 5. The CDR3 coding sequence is TGTGCCAGCAGTTTAGGCGGGAGTCCAAATGAGCAGTTCTTC. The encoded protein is CASSLGGSPNEQFF.

The DNA of the CDR3 is TGTGCCACCAGTGACCCACAGGGGTCGGGCACAGATACGCAGTATTTT. Translated: CATSDPQGSGTDTQYF. The rearrangement uses TRBV24-1 and TRBJ2-3; 7 nucleotides agree with TRBD1. Germline-derived CDR1 and CDR2 are KGHDR and SFDVKD. V was pared by 4 bases and J by 1 base, with 7 bases of the junction left unmatched. CDR3 length: 16 residues.

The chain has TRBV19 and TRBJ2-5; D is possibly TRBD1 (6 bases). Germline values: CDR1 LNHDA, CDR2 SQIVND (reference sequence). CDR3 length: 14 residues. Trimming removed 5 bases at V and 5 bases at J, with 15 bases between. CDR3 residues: CASSPTHRAETQYF. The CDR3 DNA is TGTGCCAGTAGTCCCACCCACAGGGCTGAGACCCAGTACTTC. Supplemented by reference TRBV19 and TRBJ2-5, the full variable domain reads DGGITQSPKYLFRKEGQNVTLSCEQNLNHDAMYWYRQDPGQGLRLIYYSQIVNDFQKGDIAEGYSVSREKKESFPLTVTSAQKNPTAFYLCASSPTHRAETQYFGPGTRLLVL.

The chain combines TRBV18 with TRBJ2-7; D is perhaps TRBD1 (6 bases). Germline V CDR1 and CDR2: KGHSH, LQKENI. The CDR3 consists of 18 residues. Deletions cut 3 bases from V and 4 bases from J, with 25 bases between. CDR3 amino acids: CASSPRRETGLVGYEQYF. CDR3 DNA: TGTGCCAGCTCACCTCGGAGAGAGACAGGATTAGTGGGTTACGAGCAGTACTTC.

The CDR3 protein is CASSLSGSRETQYF. The CDR3 nucleotides are TGTGCCAGCAGCTTGAGCGGGTCTCGGGAGACCCAGTACTTC. The chain joins TRBV7-3 to TRBJ2-5; weak D call: TRBD2 (6 bases). Trimming pared 3 bases from V and 5 bases from J, leaving 13 bases between. The CDR3 contains 14 residues. Per germline, CDR1 SGHTA and CDR2 FQGTGA.

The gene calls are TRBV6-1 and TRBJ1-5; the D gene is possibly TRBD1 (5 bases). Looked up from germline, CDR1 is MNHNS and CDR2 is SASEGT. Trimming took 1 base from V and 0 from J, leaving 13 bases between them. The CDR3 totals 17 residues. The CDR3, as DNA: TGTGCCAGCAGTGAAGGCCAGGGCCGAGGTAGCAATCAGCCCCAGCATTTT. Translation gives CASSEGQGRGSNQPQHF.

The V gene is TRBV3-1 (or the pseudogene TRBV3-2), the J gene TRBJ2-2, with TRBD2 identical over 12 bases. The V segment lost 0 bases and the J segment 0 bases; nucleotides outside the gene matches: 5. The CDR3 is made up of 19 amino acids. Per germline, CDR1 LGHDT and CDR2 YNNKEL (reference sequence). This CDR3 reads CASSQEIPSGGANTGELFF. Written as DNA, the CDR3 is TGTGCCAGCAGCCAAGAGATTCCTAGCGGGGGGGCGAACACCGGGGAGCTGTTTTTT.

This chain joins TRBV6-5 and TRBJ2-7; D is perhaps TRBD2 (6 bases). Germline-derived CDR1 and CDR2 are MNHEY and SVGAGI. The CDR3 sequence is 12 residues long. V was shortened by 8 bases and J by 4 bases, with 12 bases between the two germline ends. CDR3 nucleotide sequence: TGTGCCAGCGGAGGGTATCTGTACGAGCAGTACTTC. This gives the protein CASGGYLYEQYF.

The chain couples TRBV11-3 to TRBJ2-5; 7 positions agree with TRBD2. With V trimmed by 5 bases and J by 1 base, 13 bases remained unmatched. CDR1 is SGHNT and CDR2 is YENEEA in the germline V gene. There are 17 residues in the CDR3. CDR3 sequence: CASSAGVGGGGQETQYF. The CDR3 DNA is TGTGCCAGCAGCGCAGGAGTTGGGGGGGGAGGCCAAGAGACCCAGTACTTC. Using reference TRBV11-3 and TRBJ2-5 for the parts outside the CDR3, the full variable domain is EAGVVQSPRYKIIEKKQPVAFWCNPISGHNTLYWYLQNLGQGPELLIRYENEEAVDDSQLPKDRFSAERLKGVDSTLKIQPAELGDSAVYLCASSAGVGGGGQETQYFGPGTRLLVL.

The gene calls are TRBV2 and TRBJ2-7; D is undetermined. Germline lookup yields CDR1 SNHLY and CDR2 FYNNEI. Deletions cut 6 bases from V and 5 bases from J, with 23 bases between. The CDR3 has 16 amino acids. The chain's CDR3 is CASSPNVLAYSHEQYF. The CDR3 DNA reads TGTGCCAGCAGCCCCAACGTCCTTGCGTACTCTCACGAGCAGTACTTC.

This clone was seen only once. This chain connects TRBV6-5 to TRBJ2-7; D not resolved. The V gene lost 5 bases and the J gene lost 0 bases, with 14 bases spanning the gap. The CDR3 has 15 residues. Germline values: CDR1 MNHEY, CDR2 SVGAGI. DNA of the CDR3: TGTGCCAGCAGTCTTTACACCCTAGGCTCCTACGAGCAGTACTTC. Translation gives CASSLYTLGSYEQYF.

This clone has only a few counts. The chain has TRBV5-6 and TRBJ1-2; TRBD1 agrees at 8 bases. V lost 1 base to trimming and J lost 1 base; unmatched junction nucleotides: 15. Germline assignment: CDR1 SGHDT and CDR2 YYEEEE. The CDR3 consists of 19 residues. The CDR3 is CASSLRTGGIKTLNYGYTF. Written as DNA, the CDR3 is TGTGCCAGCAGCTTGAGAACAGGGGGGATTAAAACACTTAACTATGGCTACACCTTC.

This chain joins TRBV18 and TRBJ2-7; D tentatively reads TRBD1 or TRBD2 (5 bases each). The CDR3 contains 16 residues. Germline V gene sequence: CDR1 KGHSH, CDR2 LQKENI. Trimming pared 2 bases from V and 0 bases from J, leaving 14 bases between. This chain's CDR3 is CASSPTLGESSYEQYF. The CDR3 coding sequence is TGTGCCAGCTCACCAACGTTGGGGGAGAGCTCCTACGAGCAGTACTTC.

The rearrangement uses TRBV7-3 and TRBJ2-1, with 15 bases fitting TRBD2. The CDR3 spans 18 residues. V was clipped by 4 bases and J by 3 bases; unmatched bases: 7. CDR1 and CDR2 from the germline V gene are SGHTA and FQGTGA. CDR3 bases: TGTGCCAGCAGCTCAAGGACTAGCGGGAGGGCGTACTACAATGAGCAGTTCTTC. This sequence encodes CASSSRTSGRAYYNEQFF.

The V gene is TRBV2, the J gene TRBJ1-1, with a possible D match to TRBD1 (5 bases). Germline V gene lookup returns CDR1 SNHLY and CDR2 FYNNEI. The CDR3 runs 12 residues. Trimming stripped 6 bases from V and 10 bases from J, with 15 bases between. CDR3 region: CASSPLVGGAFF. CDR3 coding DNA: TGTGCCAGCAGCCCGCTGGTGGGGGGAGCTTTCTTT. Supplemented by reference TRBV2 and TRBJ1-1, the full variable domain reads EPEVTQTPSHQVTQMGQEVILRCVPISNHLYFYWYRQILGQKVEFLVSFYNNEISEKSEIFDDQFSVERPDGSNFTLKIRSTKLEDSAMYFCASSPLVGGAFFGQGTRLTVV.

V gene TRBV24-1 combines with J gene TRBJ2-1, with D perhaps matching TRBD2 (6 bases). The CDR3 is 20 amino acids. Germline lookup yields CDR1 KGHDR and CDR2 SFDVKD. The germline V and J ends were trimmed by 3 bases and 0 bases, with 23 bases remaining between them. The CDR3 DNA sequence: TGTGCCACCAGTGATGGTCTGGTGGGGACTGTCCCCAGCTCCTACAATGAGCAGTTCTTC. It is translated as CATSDGLVGTVPSSYNEQFF.

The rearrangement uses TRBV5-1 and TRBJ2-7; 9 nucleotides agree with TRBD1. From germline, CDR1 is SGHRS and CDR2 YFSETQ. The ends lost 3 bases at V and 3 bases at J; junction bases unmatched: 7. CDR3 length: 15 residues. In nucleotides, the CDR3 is TGCGCCAGCAGCTCAGCCGGGACAGGGAACTACGAGCAGTACTTC. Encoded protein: CASSSAGTGNYEQYF. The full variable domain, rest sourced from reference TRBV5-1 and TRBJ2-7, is KAGVTQTPRYLIKTRGQQVTLSCSPISGHRSVSWYQQTPGQGLQFLFEYFSETQRNKGNFPGRFSGRQFSNSRSEMNVSTLELGDSALYLCASSSAGTGNYEQYFGPGTRLTVT.

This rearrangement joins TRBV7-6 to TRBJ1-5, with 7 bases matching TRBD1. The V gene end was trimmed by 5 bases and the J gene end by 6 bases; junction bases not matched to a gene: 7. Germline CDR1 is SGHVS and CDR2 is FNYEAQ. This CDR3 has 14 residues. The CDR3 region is CASSPGQVGQPQHF. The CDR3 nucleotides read TGTGCCAGCAGCCCCGGACAGGTCGGTCAGCCCCAGCATTTT.

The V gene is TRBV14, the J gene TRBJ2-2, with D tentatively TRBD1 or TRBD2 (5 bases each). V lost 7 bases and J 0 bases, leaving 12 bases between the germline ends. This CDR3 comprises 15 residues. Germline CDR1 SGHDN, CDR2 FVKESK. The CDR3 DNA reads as TGTGCCAGCAAAGGGGCGGGTTCGAACACCGGGGAGCTGTTTTTT. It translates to CASKGAGSNTGELFF.